Below are 19 T cell receptor beta chains sequenced from a single sample in a study of T cells in Graves' hyperthyroidism and ophthalmopathy. RNA transcripts provided the source from which TCR beta CDR3 regions were amplified. The study used the HTBI primer set for a first-round RT-PCR of the TCR CDR3. Using its own MiXCR run on the multiplex PCR reads, TCRdb lists one record per CDR3 protein. The repertoire has approximately 610,000 distinct CDR3 sequences, roughly 14% of them found once; the top ten carry about 4%. Sequencing was carried out using blood. The receptors come from a woman aged 35 to 49 with Graves' ophthalmopathy.

This clonotype was detected ten times or more. The chain combines TRBV29-1 with TRBJ1-1, with TRBD1 as a possible D gene (6 bases). V was trimmed by 7 bases and J by 0 bases, leaving 12 bases between them. This CDR3 has 13 amino acids. The germline V gene encodes CDR1 SQVTM and CDR2 ANQGSEA. The DNA for the CDR3 is TGCAGCGCCCAGGACAGTTTGAACACTGAAGCTTTCTTT. Encoded protein: CSAQDSLNTEAFF.

This clonotype was observed many times. The V gene is TRBV6-5, the J gene TRBJ1-2; tentatively, D is TRBD1 (6 bases). With 6 bases removed from V and 5 bases from J, the gap between germline ends came to 13 bases. CDR3 size: 13 residues. Germline V gene sequence: CDR1 MNHEY, CDR2 SVGAGI. The CDR3 sequence is CASSRGQFYGYTF. The CDR3 DNA reads as TGTGCCAGCAGCAGGGGCCAGTTTTATGGCTACACCTTC.

The J gene is TRBJ2-5, the V gene TRBV6-2 or TRBV6-3; 16 bases agree with TRBD2. CDR3 length equals 18 residues. After removal of 6 bases from V and 9 bases from J, the junction contained 16 bases not matched to a gene. Per germline, CDR1 MNHEY and CDR2 SVGEGT. CDR3 protein: CASSLGLAGGFWREAQYF. CDR3 coding DNA: TGTGCCAGCAGCTTGGGACTAGCGGGAGGGTTTTGGCGTGAGGCCCAGTACTTC.

There are many counts of this clonotype. CDR3 amino acids: CATSDDAQDGQETQYF. In DNA form, the CDR3 reads TGTGCCACCAGTGACGATGCCCAAGACGGGCAAGAGACCCAGTACTTC. This chain connects TRBV24-1 to TRBJ2-5; unclear D gene. The CDR3 has 16 amino acids. Germline V gene data show CDR1 as KGHDR and CDR2 as SFDVKD. The germline V and J ends were trimmed by 4 bases and 2 bases, with 16 bases remaining between them.

This clonotype was observed at least ten times. The chain links TRBV15 to TRBJ2-5; D unclear. The CDR3 runs to 14 residues. Trimming cost V 3 bases and J 5 bases, with 13 bases left between them. Per the germline V gene, CDR1 is LNHNV and CDR2 is YYDKDF (reference sequence). The CDR3 nucleotides are TGTGCCACCAGCAGGTCCGCAGGCAAGGAGACCCAGTACTTC. It codes for CATSRSAGKETQYF.

Only a few counts were recorded for this clonotype. Mismatch with germline at one junction end may stem from a read error. V usage is TRBV28 and J usage is TRBJ2-7; possible D gene TRBD2, 6 bases. This CDR3 region has 15 residues. The germline gives CDR1 MDHEN, CDR2 SYDVKM. DNA of the CDR3: TGTGCCGGCAGTTTATCGGCAGGGAGGAGCTACGAGCAGTACTTC. Protein product: CAGSLSAGRSYEQYF.

This clonotype has ten or more counts. V is TRBV28 and J is TRBJ2-7; D possibly corresponds to TRBD2 (6 bases). The CDR3 length is 13 residues. Deletions cut 3 bases from V and 7 bases from J, with 13 bases between. The germline V gene encodes CDR1 MDHEN and CDR2 SYDVKM. CDR3: CASSLGGLGEQYF. CDR3 nucleotide sequence: TGTGCCAGCAGTTTGGGGGGACTTGGGGAGCAGTACTTC.

Here the CDR3 DNA reads TGTGCCAGCAGCTTACGCGCGGGAGCGGAGACCCAGTACTTC. Encoded protein: CASSLRAGAETQYF. The chain has TRBV7-2 and TRBJ2-5; TRBD2 matches 7 bases. Looked up from germline, CDR1 is SGHTA and CDR2 is FQGNSA. V lost 2 bases, J lost 5 bases, and 5 bases stayed unmatched. The CDR3 loop spans 14 amino acids.

The chain links TRBV6-2 or TRBV6-3 to TRBJ2-7; D possibly matches TRBD1 or TRBD2 (6 bases each). Trimming pared 6 bases from V and 5 bases from J, leaving 17 bases between. The germline gives CDR1 MNHEY, CDR2 SVGEGT. The CDR3 extends over 14 amino acids. The CDR3, as DNA: TGTGCCAGCAGCCGCCCCGGAGGGGGAAACGAGCAGTACTTC. Translated: CASSRPGGGNEQYF.

On this clonotype: A read error may account for a junction end that differs from germline. The chain employs TRBV6-1 and TRBJ1-5; perhaps TRBD1 as D (5 bases). CDR1 is MNHNS, CDR2 SASEGT, per germline. The CDR3 is made up of 14 amino acids. The CDR3 region is CASRKTGGNQPQRF. The CDR3 DNA is TGTGCCAGCAGGAAAACAGGTGGCAATCAGCCCCAGCGTTTT.

This clonotype was seen many times. V and J are TRBV6-5 and TRBJ2-5; perhaps TRBD2 as D (5 bases). The CDR3 loop spans 12 amino acids. The V gene lost 6 bases and the J gene lost 5 bases, with 10 bases spanning the gap. Germline V gives CDR1 MNHEY, CDR2 SVGAGI. CDR3 nucleotides: TGTGCCAGCAGGGGGAGCGGTGAGACCCAGTACTTC. Residues: CASRGSGETQYF.

Many counts were recorded for this clonotype. This chain links TRBV20-1 with TRBJ2-7; D possibly uses TRBD1 or TRBD2 (5 bases each). The germline V gene has CDR1 DFQATT and CDR2 SNEGSKA (reference sequence). This CDR3 region has 15 residues. Trimming cost V 2 bases and J 3 bases, with 17 bases left between them. The CDR3 sequence: CSARPTTEGDYEQYF. CDR3 DNA sequence: TGCAGTGCTAGACCAACGACAGAGGGAGACTACGAGCAGTACTTC.

This clonotype has at least ten counts. The chain employs TRBV29-1 and TRBJ1-2, with TRBD1 identical over 9 bases. V shed 8 bases and J 7 bases; nucleotides not matched to a gene: 8. The germline CDR1 and CDR2 sequences are SQVTM and ANQGSEA. This CDR3 is 12 amino acids long. The CDR3 DNA is TGCAGCTGCGGGACAGGGATCGCTGGCTACACCTTC. This codes for CSCGTGIAGYTF.

Ten or more counts support this clonotype. The V and J genes are TRBV7-2 and TRBJ2-5, with TRBD2 matching 7 bases. With V trimmed by 1 base and J by 7 bases, 6 bases remained unmatched. Per the germline V gene, CDR1 is SGHTA and CDR2 is FQGNSA. The CDR3 totals 14 residues. CDR3 protein: CASSLGGGPGTQYF. The CDR3 DNA reads TGTGCCAGCAGCTTAGGGGGAGGGCCGGGGACCCAGTACTTC.

This clonotype was picked up many times. The chain employs TRBV12-3 or TRBV12-4 and TRBJ2-7; D is undetermined. The CDR3 is 13 residues long. Deletions cut 1 base from V and 2 bases from J, with 6 bases between. CDR3 sequence (DNA): TGTGCCAGCAGTTTAGGACTTACCTACGAGCAGTACTTC. It encodes CASSLGLTYEQYF.

Many counts were recorded for this clonotype. This rearrangement joins TRBV28 to TRBJ1-3; no clear D gene. Germline V lookup: CDR1 MDHEN, CDR2 SYDVKM. CDR3 length equals 14 residues. Trimming left V 6 bases short and J 0 bases short, with 9 bases between. In DNA, the CDR3 is TGTGCCAGCAGCCTACACAACTCTGGAAACACCATATATTTT. Protein product: CASSLHNSGNTIYF.

The V and J genes are TRBV11-1 and TRBJ1-2; D might be TRBD1 (5 bases). V dropped 0 bases and J dropped 3 bases, with 8 bases sitting between them. The germline gives CDR1 SGHAT, CDR2 FQDESV (reference sequence). The CDR3 consists of 14 residues. Here the CDR3 reads CASSLAMGDYGYTF. CDR3 nucleotide sequence: TGTGCCAGCAGCTTAGCGATGGGGGACTATGGCTACACCTTC.

This clonotype was recorded at least ten times. This chain connects TRBV10-3 to TRBJ2-5; tentatively, D is TRBD2 (6 bases). V shed 7 bases and J shed 3 bases, with 15 bases lying between them. CDR1 is ENHRY and CDR2 is SYGVKD in the germline V gene. This CDR3 has 14 amino acids. CDR3 amino acids: CAIMGDSGEETQYF. The CDR3 coding sequence is TGTGCCATCATGGGGGATAGCGGTGAAGAGACCCAGTACTTC.

V and J are TRBV5-1 and TRBJ2-5; 7 bases agree with TRBD2. Germline CDR1 and CDR2: SGHRS and YFSETQ. The CDR3 is 14 residues long. V gave up 3 bases and J gave up 5 bases; unmatched junction bases: 7. The CDR3 spells CASSSASGRETQYF. The CDR3 bases are TGCGCCAGCAGCTCCGCTAGCGGAAGGGAGACCCAGTACTTC.